This entry is about one T cell receptor beta chain. This record comes from a study of Ad26.COV2.S vaccination and SARS-CoV-2 variants. Treatment here: roughly 19 received Ad26.COV2.S at low or high dose, single or two shots; roughly 5 received placebo; per-sample allocation not given. It was on day 63 after the first vaccine or placebo injection that samples were taken. The data were produced by immunoSEQ multiplex PCR, yet TCRdb's version contains in-frame clones alone and is incomplete. The table lists some 250,000 clones, over 75% of them singletons. CDR1 MNHEY and CDR2 SVGAGI come from the germline V gene. There are 15 residues in the CDR3. V shed 7 bases and J shed 4 bases, with 19 bases lying between them.

The rearrangement links TRBV6-5 to TRBJ2-5, with D possibly being TRBD1 or TRBD2 (5 bases each). The TCR originated in a person between 18 and 59 years old who received the Ad26.COV2.S COVID-19 vaccine or a placebo. Sequenced here: peripheral blood, sampled in a trial of Ad26.COV2.S vaccine versus placebo. CDR3 protein: CASTQGREWGETQYF. The CDR3 DNA sequence: TGTGCCAGCACCCAGGGCAGGGAGTGGGGAGAGACCCAGTACTTC.